This T cell receptor (beta chain) was found in a study of long-term antiretroviral therapy in people with HIV. Every one of the donors gave at least one pre-ART PBMC sample and at least two post-ART PBMC samples. Study-level findings and limits: Versus controls, repertoires in people with HIV had narrower CDR3 length ranges.

Sequencing relied on immunoSEQ assay v3.0, run at survey level. Sequencing targeted 40,000-50,000 T-cell genomes per sample. Sequencing was performed with immunoSEQ multiplex PCR; in TCRdb, only in-frame clones are kept and a portion is missing. The sample holds around 16,000 clones, roughly 90% seen once. About this clone: Its target is unknown.

Germline V gives CDR1 SGHDT, CDR2 YYEEEE. CDR3 length: 15 residues. V lost 0 bases to trimming and J lost 2 bases, with 6 bases between them. The sequence was collected from a man aged 45-65 years with HIV. The rearrangement links TRBV5-6 to TRBJ2-6, with D perhaps TRBD2 (6 bases). The source was unsorted PBMCs, collected 0.7 years before starting antiretroviral therapy. The CDR3 bases are TGTGCCAGCAGCTTGGGGGGGGCTGGGGCCAACGTCCTGACTTTC. Residues: CASSLGGAGANVLTF. Supplemented by reference TRBV5-6 and TRBJ2-6, the full variable domain reads DAGVTQSPTHLIKTRGQQVTLRCSPKSGHDTVSWYQQALGQGPQFIFQYYEEEERQRGNFPDRFSGHQFPNYSSELNVNALLLGDSALYLCASSLGGAGANVLTFGAGSRLTVL.